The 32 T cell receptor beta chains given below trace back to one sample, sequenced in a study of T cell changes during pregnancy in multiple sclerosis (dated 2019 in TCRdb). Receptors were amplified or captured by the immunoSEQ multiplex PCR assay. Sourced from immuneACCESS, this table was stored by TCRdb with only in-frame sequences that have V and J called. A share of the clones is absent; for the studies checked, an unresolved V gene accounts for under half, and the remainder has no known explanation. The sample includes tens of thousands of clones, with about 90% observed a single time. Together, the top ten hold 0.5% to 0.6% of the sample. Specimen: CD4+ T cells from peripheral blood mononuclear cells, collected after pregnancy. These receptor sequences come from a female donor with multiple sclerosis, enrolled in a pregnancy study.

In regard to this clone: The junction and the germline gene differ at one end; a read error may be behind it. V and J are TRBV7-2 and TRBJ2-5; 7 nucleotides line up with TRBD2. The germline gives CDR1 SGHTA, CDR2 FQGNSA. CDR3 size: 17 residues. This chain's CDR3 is CAGSSGRRTRAQETQYF. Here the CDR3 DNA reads TGTGCCGGCAGCTCAGGAAGGAGGACTAGAGCACAAGAGACCCAGTACTTC. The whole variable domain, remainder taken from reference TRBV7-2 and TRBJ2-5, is GAGVSQSPSNKVTEKGKDVELRCDPISGHTALYWYRQSLGQGLEFLIYFQGNSAPDKSGLPSDRFSAERTGGSVSTLTIQRTQQEDSAVYLCAGSSGRRTRAQETQYFGPGTRLLVL.

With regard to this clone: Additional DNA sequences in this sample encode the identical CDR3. CDR3 DNA sequence: TGTGCCAGCAGCTTGGGCCTAGCGGGAGGGGAGACCCAGTACTTC. The encoded protein is CASSLGLAGGETQYF. This sequence joins TRBV5-4 and TRBJ2-5, with 12 bases that match TRBD2. This CDR3 region has 15 residues. CDR1 is SGHNT and CDR2 is YYREEE in the germline V gene (reference sequence). The J segment lost 5 bases and the V segment lost 0 bases, leaving 2 bases of the junction unmatched.

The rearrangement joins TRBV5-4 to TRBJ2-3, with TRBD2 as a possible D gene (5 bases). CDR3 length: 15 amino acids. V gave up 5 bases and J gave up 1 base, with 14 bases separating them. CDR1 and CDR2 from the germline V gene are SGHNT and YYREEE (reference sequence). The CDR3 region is CASRRSGIRTDTQYF. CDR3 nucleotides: TGTGCCAGCAGACGGTCGGGGATTCGCACAGATACGCAGTATTTT.

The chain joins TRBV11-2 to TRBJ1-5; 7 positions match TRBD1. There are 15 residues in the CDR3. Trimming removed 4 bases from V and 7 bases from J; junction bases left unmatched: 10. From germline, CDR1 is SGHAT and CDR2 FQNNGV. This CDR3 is CASSSNMAGGQPQHF. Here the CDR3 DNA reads TGTGCCAGCAGCTCAAATATGGCAGGGGGGCAGCCCCAGCATTTT. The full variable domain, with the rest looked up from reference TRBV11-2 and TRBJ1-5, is EAGVAQSPRYKIIEKRQSVAFWCNPISGHATLYWYQQILGQGPKLLIQFQNNGVVDDSQLPKDRFSAERLKGVDSTLKIQPAKLEDSAVYLCASSSNMAGGQPQHFGDGTRLSIL.

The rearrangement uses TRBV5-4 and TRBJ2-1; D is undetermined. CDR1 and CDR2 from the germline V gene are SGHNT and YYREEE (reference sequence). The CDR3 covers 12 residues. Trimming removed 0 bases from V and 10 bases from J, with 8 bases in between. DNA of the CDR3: TGTGCCAGCAGCTTGGAAGCTGAAGAGCAGTTCTTC. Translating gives CASSLEAEEQFF.

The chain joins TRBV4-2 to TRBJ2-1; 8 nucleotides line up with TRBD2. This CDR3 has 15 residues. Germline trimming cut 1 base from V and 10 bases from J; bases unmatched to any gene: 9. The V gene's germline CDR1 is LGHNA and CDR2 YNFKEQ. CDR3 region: CASSQVATGGGEQFF. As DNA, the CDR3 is TGTGCCAGCAGCCAAGTGGCGACGGGAGGGGGAGAGCAGTTCTTC.

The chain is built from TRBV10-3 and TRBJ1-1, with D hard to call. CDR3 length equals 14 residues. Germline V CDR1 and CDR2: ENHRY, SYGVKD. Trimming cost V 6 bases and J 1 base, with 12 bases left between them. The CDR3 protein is CAISPSTANTEAFF. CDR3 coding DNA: TGTGCCATCAGCCCTTCCACAGCGAACACTGAAGCTTTCTTT.

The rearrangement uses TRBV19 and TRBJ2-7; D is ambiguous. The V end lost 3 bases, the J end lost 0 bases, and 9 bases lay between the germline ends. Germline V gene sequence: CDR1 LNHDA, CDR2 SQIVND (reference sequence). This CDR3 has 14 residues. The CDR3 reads CASSISRSSYEQYF. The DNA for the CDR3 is TGTGCCAGTAGTATTTCCAGGTCCTCCTACGAGCAGTACTTC.

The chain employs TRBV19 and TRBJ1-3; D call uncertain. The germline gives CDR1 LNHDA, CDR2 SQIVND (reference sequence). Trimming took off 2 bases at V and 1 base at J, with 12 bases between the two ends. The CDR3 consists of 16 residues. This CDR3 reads CASSISQIISGNTIYF. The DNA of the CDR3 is TGTGCCAGTAGTATATCACAGATAATATCTGGAAACACCATATATTTT.

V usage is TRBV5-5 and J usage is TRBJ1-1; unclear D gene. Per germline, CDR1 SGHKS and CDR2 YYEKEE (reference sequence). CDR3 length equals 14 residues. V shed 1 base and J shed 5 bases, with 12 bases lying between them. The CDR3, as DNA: TGTGCCAGCAGCTTGTTAGCTCTCGGAACTGAAGCTTTCTTT. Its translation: CASSLLALGTEAFF.

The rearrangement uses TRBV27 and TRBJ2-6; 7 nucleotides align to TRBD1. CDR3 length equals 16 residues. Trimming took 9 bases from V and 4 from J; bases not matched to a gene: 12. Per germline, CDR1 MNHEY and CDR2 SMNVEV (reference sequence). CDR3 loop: CASTDRLAGGANVLTF. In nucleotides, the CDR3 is TGTGCCAGTACGGACAGGCTCGCTGGGGGGGCCAACGTCCTGACTTTC.

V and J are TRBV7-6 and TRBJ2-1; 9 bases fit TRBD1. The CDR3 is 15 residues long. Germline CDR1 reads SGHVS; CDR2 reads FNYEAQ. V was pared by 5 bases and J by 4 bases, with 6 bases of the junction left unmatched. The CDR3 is CASSPGTGLYNEQFF. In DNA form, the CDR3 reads TGTGCCAGCAGCCCCGGGACAGGGCTATACAATGAGCAGTTCTTC.

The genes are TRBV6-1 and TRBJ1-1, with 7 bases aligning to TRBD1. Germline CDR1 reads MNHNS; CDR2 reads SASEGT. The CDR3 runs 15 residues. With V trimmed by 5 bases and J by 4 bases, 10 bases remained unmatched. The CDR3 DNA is TGTGCCAGCAGTTGGGACAGAACTACGATCACTGAAGCTTTCTTT. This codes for CASSWDRTTITEAFF.

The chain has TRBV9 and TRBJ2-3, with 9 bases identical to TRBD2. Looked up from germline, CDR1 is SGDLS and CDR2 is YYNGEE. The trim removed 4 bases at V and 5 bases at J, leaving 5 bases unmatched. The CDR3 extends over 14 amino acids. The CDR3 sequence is CASSFGGREDTQYF. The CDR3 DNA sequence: TGTGCCAGCAGCTTTGGCGGGAGGGAAGATACGCAGTATTTT.

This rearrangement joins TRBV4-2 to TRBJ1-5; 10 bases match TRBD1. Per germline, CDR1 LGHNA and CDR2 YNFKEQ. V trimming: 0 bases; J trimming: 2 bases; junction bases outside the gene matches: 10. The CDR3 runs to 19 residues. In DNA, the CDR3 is TGTGCCAGCAGCCAAGATTTGGGACAGGGGCGTCATGGCAATCAGCCCCAGCATTTT. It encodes CASSQDLGQGRHGNQPQHF.

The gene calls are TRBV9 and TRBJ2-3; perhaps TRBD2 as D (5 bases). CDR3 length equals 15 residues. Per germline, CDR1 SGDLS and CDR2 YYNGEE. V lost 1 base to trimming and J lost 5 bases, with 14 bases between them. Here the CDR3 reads CASSVLAGEVDTQYF. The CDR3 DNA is TGTGCCAGCAGCGTACTAGCCGGTGAGGTAGATACGCAGTATTTT.

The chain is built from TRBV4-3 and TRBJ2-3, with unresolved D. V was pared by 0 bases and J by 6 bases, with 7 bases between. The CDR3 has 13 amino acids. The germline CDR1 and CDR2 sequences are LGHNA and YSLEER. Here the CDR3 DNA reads TGCGCCAGCAGCCAAGATCGGCGGGATACGCAGTATTTT. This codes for CASSQDRRDTQYF.

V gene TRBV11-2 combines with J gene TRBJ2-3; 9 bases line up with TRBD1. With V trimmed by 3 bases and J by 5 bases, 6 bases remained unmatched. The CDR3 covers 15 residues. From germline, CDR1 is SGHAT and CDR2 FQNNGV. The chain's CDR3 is CASSFGTGLVDTQYF. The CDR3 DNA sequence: TGTGCCAGCAGCTTCGGGACAGGGTTGGTAGATACGCAGTATTTT.

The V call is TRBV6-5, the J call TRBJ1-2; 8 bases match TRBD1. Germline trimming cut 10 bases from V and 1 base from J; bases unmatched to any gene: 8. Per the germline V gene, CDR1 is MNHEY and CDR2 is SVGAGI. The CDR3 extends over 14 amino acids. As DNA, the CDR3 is TGTGCCACTCTCGGCAGGGGGCATAACTATGGCTACACCTTC. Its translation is CATLGRGHNYGYTF.

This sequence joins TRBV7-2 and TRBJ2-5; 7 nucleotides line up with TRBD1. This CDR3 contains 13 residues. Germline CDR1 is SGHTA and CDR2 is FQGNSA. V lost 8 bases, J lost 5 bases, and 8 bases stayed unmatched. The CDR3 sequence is CASLLWTGETQYF. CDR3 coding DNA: TGTGCCAGCTTGCTTTGGACAGGCGAGACCCAGTACTTC.

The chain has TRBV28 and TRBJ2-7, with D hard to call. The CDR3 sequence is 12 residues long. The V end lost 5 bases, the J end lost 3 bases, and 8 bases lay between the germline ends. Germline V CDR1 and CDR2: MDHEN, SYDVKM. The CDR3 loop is CASSISYYEQYF. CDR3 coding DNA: TGTGCCAGCAGTATATCGTACTACGAGCAGTACTTC.

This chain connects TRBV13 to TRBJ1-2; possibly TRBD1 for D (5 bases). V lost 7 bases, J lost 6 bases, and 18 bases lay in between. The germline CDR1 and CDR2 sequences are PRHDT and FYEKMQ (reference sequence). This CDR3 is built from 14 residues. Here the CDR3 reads CASTGTGFLNGYTF. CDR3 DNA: TGTGCCAGCACCGGAACAGGATTCCTCAATGGCTACACCTTC.

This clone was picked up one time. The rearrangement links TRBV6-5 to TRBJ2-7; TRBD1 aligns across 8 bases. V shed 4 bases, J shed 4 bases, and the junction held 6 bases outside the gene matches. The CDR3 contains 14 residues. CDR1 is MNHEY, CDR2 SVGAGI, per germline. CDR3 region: CASSSRTGRYEQYF. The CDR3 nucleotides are TGTGCCAGCAGTTCCCGGACAGGGAGATACGAGCAGTACTTC.

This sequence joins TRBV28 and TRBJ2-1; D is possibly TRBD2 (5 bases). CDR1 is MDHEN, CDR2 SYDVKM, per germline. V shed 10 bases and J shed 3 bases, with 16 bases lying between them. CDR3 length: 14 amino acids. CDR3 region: CAIRKATIYNEQFF. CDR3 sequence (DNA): TGTGCCATCCGGAAAGCGACTATCTACAATGAGCAGTTCTTC.

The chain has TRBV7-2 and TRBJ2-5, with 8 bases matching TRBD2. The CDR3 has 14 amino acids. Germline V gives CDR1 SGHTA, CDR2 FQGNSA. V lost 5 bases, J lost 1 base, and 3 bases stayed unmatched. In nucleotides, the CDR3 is TGTGCCAGCAGCCCCAGCGGGGGCCAAGAGACCCAGTACTTC. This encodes CASSPSGGQETQYF.

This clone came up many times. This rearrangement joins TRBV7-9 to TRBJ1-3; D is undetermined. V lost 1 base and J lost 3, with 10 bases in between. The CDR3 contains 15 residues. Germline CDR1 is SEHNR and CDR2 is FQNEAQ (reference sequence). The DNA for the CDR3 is TGTGCCAGCAGCTTAGGACTAATCGGTGGAAACACCATATATTTT. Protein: CASSLGLIGGNTIYF. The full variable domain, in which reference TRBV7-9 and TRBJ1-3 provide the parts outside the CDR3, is DTGVSQNPRHKITKRGQNVTFRCDPISEHNRLYWYRQTLGQGPEFLTYFQNEAQLEKSRLLSDRFSAERPKGSFSTLEIQRTEQGDSAMYLCASSLGLIGGNTIYFGEGSWLTVV.

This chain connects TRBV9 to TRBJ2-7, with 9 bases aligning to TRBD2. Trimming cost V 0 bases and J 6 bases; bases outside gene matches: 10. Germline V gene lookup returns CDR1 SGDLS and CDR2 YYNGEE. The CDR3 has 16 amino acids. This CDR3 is CASSVGVAGGPSEQYF. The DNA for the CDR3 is TGTGCCAGCAGCGTAGGAGTTGCGGGAGGGCCCTCCGAGCAGTACTTC. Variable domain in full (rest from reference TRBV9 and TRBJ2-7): DSGVTQTPKHLITATGQRVTLRCSPRSGDLSVYWYQQSLDQGLQFLIQYYNGEERAKGNILERFSAQQFPDLHSELNLSSLELGDSALYFCASSVGVAGGPSEQYFGPGTRLTVT.

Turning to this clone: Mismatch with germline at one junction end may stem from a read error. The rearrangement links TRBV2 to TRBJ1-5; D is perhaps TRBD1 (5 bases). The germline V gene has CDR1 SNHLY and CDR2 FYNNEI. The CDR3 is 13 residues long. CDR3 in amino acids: CASREDSDQPQHF. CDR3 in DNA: TGTGCCAGCAGGGAAGACAGTGATCAGCCCCAGCATTTT. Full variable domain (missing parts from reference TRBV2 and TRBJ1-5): EPEVTQTPSHQVTQMGQEVILRCVPISNHLYFYWYRQILGQKVEFLVSFYNNEISEKSEIFDDQFSVERPDGSNFTLKIRSTKLEDSAMYFCASREDSDQPQHFGDGTRLSIL.

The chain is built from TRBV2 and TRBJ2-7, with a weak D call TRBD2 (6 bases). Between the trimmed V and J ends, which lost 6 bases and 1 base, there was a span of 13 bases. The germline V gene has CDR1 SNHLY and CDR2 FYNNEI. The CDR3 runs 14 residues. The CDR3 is CASRPGGNSYEQYF. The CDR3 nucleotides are TGTGCCAGCAGGCCAGGAGGGAATTCCTACGAGCAGTACTTC.

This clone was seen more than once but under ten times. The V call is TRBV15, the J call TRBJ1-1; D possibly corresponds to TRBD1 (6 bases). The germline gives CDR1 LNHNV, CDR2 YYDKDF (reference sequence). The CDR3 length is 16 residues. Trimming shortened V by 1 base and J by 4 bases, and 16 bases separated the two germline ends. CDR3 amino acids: CATSRGDTGLSTEAFF. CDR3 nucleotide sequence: TGTGCCACCAGCAGAGGAGATACAGGGCTTAGCACTGAAGCTTTCTTT. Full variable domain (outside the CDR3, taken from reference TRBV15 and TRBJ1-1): DAMVIQNPRYQVTQFGKPVTLSCSQTLNHNVMYWYQQKSSQAPKLLFHYYDKDFNNEADTPDNFQSRRPNTSFCFLDIRSPGLGDTAMYLCATSRGDTGLSTEAFFGQGTRLTVV.

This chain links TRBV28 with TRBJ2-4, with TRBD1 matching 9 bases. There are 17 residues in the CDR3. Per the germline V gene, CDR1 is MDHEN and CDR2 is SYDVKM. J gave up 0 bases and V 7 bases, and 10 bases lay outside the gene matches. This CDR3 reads CASNRVGQGRAKNIQYF. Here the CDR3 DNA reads TGTGCCAGCAATCGAGTAGGACAGGGGCGAGCCAAAAACATTCAGTACTTC.

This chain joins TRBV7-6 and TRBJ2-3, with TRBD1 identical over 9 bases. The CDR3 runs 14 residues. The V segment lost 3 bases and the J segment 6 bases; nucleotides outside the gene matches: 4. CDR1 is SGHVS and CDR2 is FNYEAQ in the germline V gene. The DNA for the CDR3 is TGTGCCAGCAGCTTGGGGACAGGGTCGGATACGCAGTATTTT. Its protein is CASSLGTGSDTQYF. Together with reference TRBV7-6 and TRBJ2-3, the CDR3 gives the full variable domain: GAGVSQSPRYKVTKRGQDVALRCDPISGHVSLYWYRQALGQGPEFLTYFNYEAQQDKSGLPNDRFSAERPEGSISTLTIQRTEQRDSAMYRCASSLGTGSDTQYFGPGTRLTVL.